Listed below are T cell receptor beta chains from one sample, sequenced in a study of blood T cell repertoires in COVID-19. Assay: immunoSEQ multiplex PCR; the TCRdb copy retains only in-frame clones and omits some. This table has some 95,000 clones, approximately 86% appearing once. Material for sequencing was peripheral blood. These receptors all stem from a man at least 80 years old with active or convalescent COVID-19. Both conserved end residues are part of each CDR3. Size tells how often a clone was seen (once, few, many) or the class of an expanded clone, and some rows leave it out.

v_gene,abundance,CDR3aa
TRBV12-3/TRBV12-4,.,CASSDYSYTQYF
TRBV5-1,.,CASSLGLAESTDTQYF
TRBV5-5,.,CASSLGPHRVDTEAFF
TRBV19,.,CASSIGSGRARLETQYF
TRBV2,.,CASSRQGSTEAFF
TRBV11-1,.,CASSAGSSTSSYEQYF
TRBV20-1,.,CSASVPGGRWADTQYF
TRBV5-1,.,CASSLWLAGGGDEQYF
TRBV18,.,CASSPSGTGETQYF
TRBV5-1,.,CASSLDRGQGYTF
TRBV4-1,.,CASSHRLAGGSSSYNEQFF
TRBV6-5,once,CASTQRQGLPQHF
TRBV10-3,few,CAISESTVQGGDYGYTF
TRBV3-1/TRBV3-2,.,CASSQEKWGGTLAKNIQYF
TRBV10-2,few,CASSPVSSLGEQYF
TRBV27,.,CASSAKKTGMEQFF
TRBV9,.,CASSQQGDTEAFF
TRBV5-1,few,CASSLSRAGRNEQFF
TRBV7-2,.,CASSTSPSGRSGELFF
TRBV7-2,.,CASSKVPGQVEAFF
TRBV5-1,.,CASSLDPGREKLFF
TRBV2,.,CASSGFLGQGNEKLFF
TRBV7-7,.,CASSLAGAGELFF
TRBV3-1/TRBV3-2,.,CASSQSWQINTGELFF
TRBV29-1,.,CSVGYSWQSRETQYF
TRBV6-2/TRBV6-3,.,CASSIAGPNTGELFF